The 32 T cell receptor beta chains listed next were all sequenced from one sample in a study of identifying expanded T cells in peripheral blood. TCRdb's copy holds only in-frame clones and misses some; the assay was immunoSEQ multiplex PCR. Seen here are approximately 83,000 clones, roughly 81% observed once, and the top ten hold 4.5%. Sequencing input: blood. These receptors were obtained from a person aged 18 to 70 in good health.

This sequence joins TRBV11-2 and TRBJ1-1; D is unresolved. V shed 0 bases and J shed 4 bases, with 21 bases lying between them. This CDR3 has 18 amino acids. CDR1 SGHAT and CDR2 FQNNGV come from the germline V gene. As DNA, the CDR3 is TGTGCCAGCAGCTTAGATTATGGAAATAGGCCGGGGAGCACTGAAGCTTTCTTT. Protein product: CASSLDYGNRPGSTEAFF.

This clone was seen more than once but under ten times. V usage is TRBV7-2 and J usage is TRBJ2-1; D call uncertain. Trimming pared 0 bases from V and 0 bases from J, leaving 9 bases between. This CDR3 comprises 16 residues. Germline V gene lookup returns CDR1 SGHTA and CDR2 FQGNSA. This CDR3 reads CASSLALLSSYNEQFF. The CDR3 coding sequence is TGTGCCAGCAGCTTAGCTCTCCTGAGCTCCTACAATGAGCAGTTCTTC. The whole variable domain, filled in from reference TRBV7-2 and TRBJ2-1, reads GAGVSQSPSNKVTEKGKDVELRCDPISGHTALYWYRQSLGQGLEFLIYFQGNSAPDKSGLPSDRFSAERTGGSVSTLTIQRTQQEDSAVYLCASSLALLSSYNEQFFGPGTRLTVL.

The V call is TRBV7-2, the J call TRBJ1-6; D call uncertain. The germline CDR1 and CDR2 sequences are SGHTA and FQGNSA. V was clipped by 0 bases and J by 1 base, with 7 bases between them. The CDR3 consists of 16 residues. CDR3 nucleotide sequence: TGTGCCAGCAGCTTAGCGAGCGGTTCCTATAATTCACCCCTCCACTTT. Protein sequence: CASSLASGSYNSPLHF.

The rearrangement links TRBV30 to TRBJ2-7; D possibly corresponds to TRBD2 (6 bases). Germline V gene sequence: CDR1 GTSNPN, CDR2 SVGIG (reference sequence). The CDR3 length is 13 residues. Trimming removed 3 bases from V and 4 bases from J, with 13 bases in between. CDR3 nucleotide sequence: TGTGCCTGGAGCTCGGGGGTGGGGTACGAGCAGTACTTC. Its protein product is CAWSSGVGYEQYF.

This chain joins TRBV4-3 and TRBJ1-2; possibly TRBD1 for D (6 bases). The germline V and J ends were trimmed by 0 bases and 2 bases, with 13 bases remaining between them. In germline, CDR1 is LGHNA, CDR2 YSLEER. The CDR3 is 16 amino acids. CDR3 bases: TGCGCCAGCAGCCAAGATGCCGTCGGACAGAACTATGGCTACACCTTC. This encodes CASSQDAVGQNYGYTF.

The chain combines TRBV4-3 with TRBJ2-7, with D tentatively TRBD1 (9 bases). Germline CDR1 is LGHNA and CDR2 is YSLEER. The CDR3 runs 17 residues. The ends were cut back, 0 bases at V and 2 bases at J, with 17 bases in the middle. The CDR3: CASSQDSGTGIPYEQYF. CDR3 DNA sequence: TGCGCCAGCAGCCAAGATAGCGGGACAGGGATCCCCTACGAGCAGTACTTC.

V usage is TRBV18 and J usage is TRBJ1-2; a possible D gene is TRBD1 (5 bases). Deletions cut 2 bases from V and 8 bases from J, with 9 bases between. This CDR3 is 12 amino acids long. Germline V gene sequence: CDR1 KGHSH, CDR2 LQKENI. CDR3 amino acids: CASSPEGLGYTF. DNA of the CDR3: TGTGCCAGCTCACCAGAGGGGTTGGGCTACACCTTC.

The chain combines TRBV7-2 with TRBJ1-1; TRBD1 is a possible D gene (6 bases). The CDR3 sequence is 16 residues long. Trimming left V 4 bases short and J 0 bases short, with 15 bases between. Germline lookup yields CDR1 SGHTA and CDR2 FQGNSA. CDR3 DNA: TGTGCCAGCAGCTCCAGGGCAGGGGACATGAACACTGAAGCTTTCTTT. It yields the protein CASSSRAGDMNTEAFF.

The genes are TRBV6-6 and TRBJ1-1; perhaps TRBD1 as D (6 bases). The germline V and J ends were trimmed by 7 bases and 1 base, with 16 bases remaining between them. Germline-derived CDR1 and CDR2 are MNHNY and SVGAGI (reference sequence). This CDR3 has 15 residues. CDR3 nucleotide sequence: TGTGCCAGCAATGACAGGAACGGGGCGAACACTGAAGCTTTCTTT. It codes for CASNDRNGANTEAFF.

The chain carries TRBV21-1 and TRBJ1-4. TRBV21-1 is tagged as a pseudogene. This CDR3 region has 14 residues. The CDR3 DNA sequence: TGTGCCAGCAGCATTTGTGGTTCGCGGGAAAAACTGTTTTTT. Encoded protein: CASSICGSREKLFF.

The chain couples TRBV19 to TRBJ1-1; weak D call: TRBD1 (6 bases). The length of the CDR3 is 13 residues. V lost 1 base and J 9 bases, leaving 12 bases between the germline ends. Per the germline V gene, CDR1 is LNHDA and CDR2 is SQIVND (reference sequence). The CDR3 spells CASSIASQGKAFF. The CDR3 bases are TGTGCCAGTAGTATAGCCTCACAGGGAAAAGCTTTCTTT.

The J gene is TRBJ2-7, the V gene TRBV6-5, with D possibly TRBD2 on 8 matching bases. The CDR3 length is 14 residues. Per germline, CDR1 MNHEY and CDR2 SVGAGI. With 4 bases removed from V and 10 bases from J, the gap between germline ends came to 20 bases. The CDR3 protein is CASSSGQRTSPQYF. CDR3 nucleotides: TGTGCCAGCAGTTCGGGACAGCGGACTAGCCCTCAGTACTTC.

This chain connects TRBV4-3 to TRBJ1-1; TRBD1 might be the D (5 bases). CDR1 is LGHNA, CDR2 YSLEER, per germline. CDR3 length: 17 amino acids. The V gene lost 0 bases and the J gene lost 5 bases, with 19 bases spanning the gap. The CDR3 here is CASSQDPHGGVRTEAFF. The CDR3 coding sequence is TGCGCCAGCAGCCAAGATCCACACGGGGGGGTGCGGACTGAAGCTTTCTTT.

The sample holds one count of this clone. The genes are TRBV18 and TRBJ1-3; no definite D call. V was shortened by 2 bases and J by 12 bases, with 8 bases between the two germline ends. The CDR3 is 11 amino acids. Germline assignment: CDR1 KGHSH and CDR2 LQKENI. The CDR3 loop is CASSPTDGIYF. For the CDR3, the DNA is TGTGCCAGCTCACCAACGGACGGCATATATTTT.

V usage is TRBV7-9 and J usage is TRBJ1-4; 7 nucleotides line up with TRBD1. The V gene's germline CDR1 is SEHNR and CDR2 FQNEAQ (reference sequence). V shed 5 bases and J 10 bases; nucleotides not matched to a gene: 16. This CDR3 is built from 16 residues. CDR3 protein: CASSPRRTGTAGKLFF. In nucleotides, the CDR3 is TGTGCCAGCAGCCCCCGAAGGACAGGCACGGCGGGAAAACTGTTTTTT.

The V and J genes are TRBV27 and TRBJ2-6; no clear D gene. Germline assignment: CDR1 MNHEY and CDR2 SMNVEV (reference sequence). Trimming took 5 bases from V and 0 from J, leaving 14 bases between them. The CDR3 spans 17 residues. CDR3 loop: CASSETFRYSGANVLTF. The CDR3 DNA is TGTGCCAGCAGTGAGACTTTTCGATACTCTGGGGCCAACGTCCTGACTTTC.

The chain couples TRBV6-5 to TRBJ2-7, with D tentatively TRBD2 (5 bases). The V gene's germline CDR1 is MNHEY and CDR2 SVGAGI. The V and J ends lost 5 bases and 2 bases respectively, with 10 bases between them. The CDR3 loop spans 13 amino acids. Written as DNA, the CDR3 is TGTGCCAGCAGTGGTCGAGGGACCTACGAGCAGTACTTC. Translating it yields CASSGRGTYEQYF.

The chain recombines TRBV7-8 with TRBJ2-1; the D gene is possibly TRBD1 (5 bases). The CDR3 has 16 amino acids. Trimming left V 5 bases short and J 4 bases short, with 18 bases between. Per the germline V gene, CDR1 is SGHVS and CDR2 is FQNEAQ. CDR3 sequence (DNA): TGTGCCAGCAGCCTCCAGGCCTCTCAGGGATACAATGAGCAGTTCTTC. Translated: CASSLQASQGYNEQFF.

V and J are TRBV9 and TRBJ1-1, with D uncertain. V lost 4 bases and J lost 7, with 11 bases in between. Germline V gene lookup returns CDR1 SGDLS and CDR2 YYNGEE. The CDR3 loop spans 12 amino acids. CDR3 in amino acids: CASSPPDGEAFF. The CDR3 coding sequence is TGTGCCAGCAGCCCCCCGGACGGTGAAGCTTTCTTT.

This rearrangement joins TRBV6-5 to TRBJ2-5; possibly TRBD1 for D (5 bases). The CDR3 is 12 residues long. Germline V gene lookup returns CDR1 MNHEY and CDR2 SVGAGI. V lost 2 bases and J 7 bases, leaving 8 bases between the germline ends. The CDR3 DNA reads as TGTGCCAGCAGTTACCAAACAGGGACCCAGTACTTC. This encodes CASSYQTGTQYF.

The chain employs TRBV27 and TRBJ2-2; D ambiguous. This CDR3 contains 16 residues. The V gene's germline CDR1 is MNHEY and CDR2 SMNVEV (reference sequence). V was shortened by 6 bases and J by 2 bases, with 16 bases between the two germline ends. CDR3 sequence: CASRQWAFDNTGELFF. The CDR3 DNA follows: TGTGCCAGCAGACAGTGGGCGTTCGACAACACCGGGGAGCTGTTTTTT.

This chain uses TRBV7-9 with TRBJ1-1, with D unresolved. The CDR3 runs to 14 residues. Germline-derived CDR1 and CDR2 are SEHNR and FQNEAQ (reference sequence). Trimming removed 5 bases from V and 5 bases from J, with 15 bases in between. CDR3 in DNA: TGTGCCAGCAGCGCCGTGGTAGGTGGGACTGAAGCTTTCTTT. This translates into CASSAVVGGTEAFF.

As DNA, the CDR3 is TGTGCCAGCACCCTGCTGCGGGGGGCCCCTGGCTACACCTTC. Translation: CASTLLRGAPGYTF. The gene calls are TRBV7-2 and TRBJ1-2, with D possibly TRBD1 on 6 matching bases. This CDR3 region has 14 residues. Trimming removed 7 bases from V and 7 bases from J, with 19 bases in between. Germline CDR1 reads SGHTA; CDR2 reads FQGNSA.

The CDR3 DNA is TGTGCCTGGAGTGAGAGGATTAACACTGAAGCTTTCTTT. Translating it yields CAWSERINTEAFF. The chain combines TRBV30 with TRBJ1-1, with D uncertain. This CDR3 spans 13 amino acids. Trimming shortened V by 1 base and J by 2 bases, and 8 bases separated the two germline ends. CDR1 and CDR2 (germline): GTSNPN, SVGIG (reference sequence).

The V gene is TRBV4-1, the J gene TRBJ2-7; D gene uncertain. Germline CDR1 and CDR2: MGHRA and YSYEKL. V was clipped by 1 base and J by 3 bases, with 10 bases between them. The CDR3 consists of 14 residues. The CDR3 DNA reads as TGCGCCAGCAGCCAAGCCGACATTGACTACGAGCAGTACTTC. Translated, it gives CASSQADIDYEQYF.

A few counts support this clone. The rearrangement uses TRBV15 and TRBJ1-3; D gene uncertain. The CDR3 is 13 residues long. V was clipped by 1 base and J by 7 bases, with 8 bases between them. Germline assignment: CDR1 LNHNV and CDR2 YYDKDF (reference sequence). The CDR3 DNA reads TGTGCCACCAGCAGAGTAGTCAGCAACACCATATATTTT. It codes for CATSRVVSNTIYF.

V gene TRBV5-6 combines with J gene TRBJ1-2; 8 bases match TRBD1. The CDR3 is made up of 16 amino acids. Germline V gives CDR1 SGHDT, CDR2 YYEEEE. Unmatched junction bases numbered 19, after V lost 7 bases and J lost 8 bases. Here the CDR3 reads CASAGQGAPLGRGYTF. CDR3 DNA sequence: TGTGCCAGCGCCGGGCAGGGGGCCCCCCTGGGTAGGGGCTACACCTTC.

The chain recombines TRBV18 with TRBJ1-1; 10 nucleotides line up with TRBD1. The length of the CDR3 is 15 residues. The germline CDR1 and CDR2 sequences are KGHSH and LQKENI. The V and J ends lost 4 bases and 6 bases, in that order; junction bases with no gene match: 8. In nucleotides, the CDR3 is TGTGCCAGCTCACGCGCGGGACAGGGGTTGGCTGAAGCTTTCTTT. Amino acids: CASSRAGQGLAEAFF.

The V and J genes are TRBV9 and TRBJ2-5; 8 bases are shared with TRBD1. This CDR3 region has 13 residues. Trimming removed 4 bases from V and 7 bases from J; junction bases left unmatched: 6. Germline CDR1 reads SGDLS; CDR2 reads YYNGEE. CDR3 in amino acids: CASSSGQGGTQYF. The CDR3 DNA reads as TGTGCCAGCAGCTCCGGACAGGGAGGGACCCAGTACTTC.

The V and J genes are TRBV19 and TRBJ2-7, with TRBD1 matching 8 bases. The V gene end was trimmed by 4 bases and the J gene end by 6 bases; junction bases not matched to a gene: 5. The CDR3 runs 13 residues. Per the germline V gene, CDR1 is LNHDA and CDR2 is SQIVND (reference sequence). The CDR3 DNA follows: TGTGCCAGTAGTACCCCAGGGGGCCGCGAGCAGTACTTC. It yields the protein CASSTPGGREQYF.

This sequence joins TRBV6-6 and TRBJ1-2; D remains ambiguous. This CDR3 has 14 amino acids. V gave up 8 bases and J gave up 8 bases, with 21 bases separating them. CDR1 is MNHNY and CDR2 is SVGAGI in the germline V gene (reference sequence). CDR3 sequence (DNA): TGTGCCAGCCTCGCATCGGGTGCCGCTATGGGCTACACCTTC. Translating gives CASLASGAAMGYTF.

This sequence joins TRBV5-6 and TRBJ2-5; D assignment may be TRBD1 or TRBD2 (6 bases each). Trimming took off 1 base at V and 4 bases at J, with 20 bases between the two ends. This CDR3 is built from 17 residues. In germline, CDR1 is SGHDT, CDR2 YYEEEE. The CDR3 nucleotides read TGTGCCAGCAGCTTGATAATTGATGGGGGGCTCGCAGAGACCCAGTACTTC. Amino acid sequence: CASSLIIDGGLAETQYF.